This TCR beta chain is from a study of response to subunit inactivated influenza vaccine. MiXCR, run by TCRdb on the RT-PCR reads, gives a single entry per CDR3 protein. The profile covers more than 450,000 distinct CDR3 sequences, with around 11% appearing a single time and around 10% taken by the ten largest. CDR3 size: 14 residues. The V gene lost 3 bases and the J gene lost 7 bases, with 13 bases spanning the gap. Looked up from germline, CDR1 is SEHNR and CDR2 is FQNEAQ (reference sequence). The same data also contributed to another study, on T cells expressing NK-cell markers. That source adds: 5'RACE template switching with UMIs produced the TCR beta cDNA. It was sorted CD3+CD56+NKG2C+, CD3+CD56+NKG2C- and CD3+CD56-NKG2C+ T cells that supplied the TCR beta repertoires. The authors sequenced eight donors, of whom seven were HCMV-seropositive and one was seronegative. In five or six donors, dominant NKG2C+ clonotypes were about 1.0-7.0% of CD8+ T cells. It was still unclear whether expanded NKG2C+ T cell clones were HCMV specific.

The chain links TRBV7-9 to TRBJ2-1; D is unclear. The material was PBMCs from blood, obtained on the day of vaccination. The receptor was derived from a man aged 45 to 65 who received an inactivated influenza vaccine. Here the CDR3 reads CASSLGSYPNEQFF. The CDR3 bases are TGTGCCAGCAGCTTGGGGTCCTATCCAAATGAGCAGTTCTTC.